What follows describes a single TCR beta chain. This sample was taken from a study of blood T cell repertoires in COVID-19. Study in general: T cells, B-cell-depleted T cells, or PBMCs provided the cDNA or gDNA that served as material.

The CDR3 spans 14 residues. Germline assignment: CDR1 MNHEY and CDR2 SVGEGT. V was clipped by 4 bases and J by 4 bases, with 11 bases between them. Original data processing: The authors estimated nucleated cell counts from reference gene primer amplification. Method: immunoSEQ multiplex PCR; TCRdb's copy keeps in-frame clones and lacks some. V and J calls and clone size are as listed in that table; D and trimming were resolved from the DNA. The sample shows some 99,000 clones, around four fifths of them seen only once. The TCR comes from a woman in her sixties with acute or convalescent COVID-19. The sequencing sample was made of peripheral blood. The V gene is TRBV6-2 or TRBV6-3, the J gene TRBJ1-5; D gene uncertain. This chain's CDR3 is CASSSGPGNQPQHF. The CDR3 nucleotides read TGTGCCAGCAGTTCTGGCCCAGGAAATCAGCCCCAGCATTTT.